One and the same sample provided the 22 T cell receptor beta chains below, sequenced in a study of CD8 T cells in ankylosing spondylitis. Notes on the study in general: It appeared that ankylosing spondylitis blood was characterized by a TCR beta motif of fewer than 10 highly homologous variants.

The antigens of these receptors remain unknown. Each CDR3 protein gets one entry after TCRdb re-called the 5' RACE reads with MiXCR. The sample consists of around 94,000 distinct CDR3 sequences, roughly 9% of them appearing once. Material for sequencing was blood, either unsorted or a sorted T cell fraction (not recorded which). These TCRs come from a male donor with ankylosing spondylitis.

The chain carries TRBV5-1 and TRBJ2-2, with D possibly being TRBD2 (5 bases). The germline CDR1 and CDR2 sequences are SGHRS and YFSETQ. This CDR3 has 17 amino acids. Trimming cost V 1 base and J 1 base, with 14 bases left between them. For the CDR3, the DNA is TGCGCCAGCAGCTTGACGGCGGGCGGCGGGAACACCGGGGAGCTGTTTTTT. This codes for CASSLTAGGGNTGELFF.

This clonotype was observed many times. The chain recombines TRBV13 with TRBJ1-4; D is undetermined. The CDR3 is 15 amino acids. The germline V and J ends were trimmed by 5 bases and 0 bases, with 10 bases remaining between them. Looked up from germline, CDR1 is PRHDT and CDR2 is FYEKMQ (reference sequence). The CDR3 bases are TGTGCCAGCAGCCTGGGCCGGGCAACTAATGAAAAACTGTTTTTT. Translated, it gives CASSLGRATNEKLFF. The full variable domain, its missing parts supplied by reference TRBV13 and TRBJ1-4, is AAGVIQSPRHLIKEKRETATLKCYPIPRHDTVYWYQQGPGQDPQFLISFYEKMQSDKGSIPDRFSAQQFSDYHSELNMSSLELGDSALYFCASSLGRATNEKLFFGSGTQLSVL.

This clonotype was seen repeatedly, ten times or more. This chain uses TRBV29-1 with TRBJ2-1; perhaps D is TRBD1 or TRBD2 (5 bases each). V was shortened by 0 bases and J by 12 bases, with 12 bases between the two germline ends. CDR1 SQVTM and CDR2 ANQGSEA come from the germline V gene. The CDR3 loop spans 12 amino acids. The CDR3 DNA is TGCAGCGTTGAAGATCCGGGGCGCCGGCAGTTCTTC. This encodes CSVEDPGRRQFF.

The chain couples TRBV20-1 to TRBJ2-7; 10 bases map to TRBD2. V shed 2 bases, J shed 2 bases, and the junction held 0 bases outside the gene matches. Germline V gene data show CDR1 as DFQATT and CDR2 as SNEGSKA (reference sequence). The CDR3 sequence is 13 residues long. CDR3 DNA: TGCAGTGCTAGACTAGCGGGAGCCTACGAGCAGTACTTC. Translation: CSARLAGAYEQYF.

This clonotype was picked up a small number of times. The junction does not match germline at one end; this may be a read error. This sequence joins TRBV7-8 and TRBJ2-1, with D possibly being TRBD1 (6 bases). Germline V CDR1 and CDR2: SGHVS, FQNEAQ. This CDR3 is built from 17 residues. The CDR3 spells CASSLLGFGTWDNDQFF. DNA of the CDR3: TGTGCCAGCAGCCTTCTGGGCTTTGGGACGTGGGACAATGACCAGTTCTTC.

This chain links TRBV7-6 with TRBJ2-3; 11 bases map to TRBD2. The ends lost 0 bases at V and 3 bases at J; junction bases unmatched: 5. The CDR3 length is 17 residues. The germline gives CDR1 SGHVS, CDR2 FNYEAQ. The CDR3 coding sequence is TGTGCCAGCAGCTTAGCTACTAGCGGGAGTTATACAGATACGCAGTATTTT. Translation: CASSLATSGSYTDTQYF.

The rearrangement links TRBV6-1 to TRBJ2-7, with D maybe TRBD2 (5 bases). Germline lookup yields CDR1 MNHNS and CDR2 SASEGT. V gave up 3 bases and J gave up 0 bases, with 9 bases separating them. The CDR3 length is 14 residues. The CDR3 DNA sequence: TGTGCCAGCAGTGATTGGAGGAGCTCCTACGAGCAGTACGTC. Its protein product is CASSDWRSSYEQYV.

This clonotype was recorded at least ten times. This chain uses TRBV13 with TRBJ2-3, with no clear D. CDR1 and CDR2 from the germline V gene are PRHDT and FYEKMQ (reference sequence). V was pared by 4 bases and J by 4 bases, with 6 bases between. This CDR3 comprises 12 residues. CDR3 bases: TGTGCCAGCAGCTCACTCTCAGATACGCAGTATTTT. This sequence encodes CASSSLSDTQYF.

This clonotype was seen a handful of times. This chain links TRBV7-8 with TRBJ2-3; the D call may be TRBD1 or TRBD2 (5 bases each). This CDR3 comprises 17 residues. CDR1 is SGHVS and CDR2 is FQNEAQ in the germline V gene. The V and J ends lost 1 base and 1 base respectively, with 15 bases between them. In nucleotides, the CDR3 is TGTGCCAGCAGCTTAGTGGGAACTAGGGACCGCACAGATACGCAGTATTTT. This gives the protein CASSLVGTRDRTDTQYF.

V and J are TRBV29-1 and TRBJ2-5; TRBD1 is a possible D gene (6 bases). There are 14 residues in the CDR3. Trimming pared 3 bases from V and 0 bases from J, leaving 11 bases between. Germline V gives CDR1 SQVTM, CDR2 ANQGSEA. The CDR3 spells CSVDLGQDQETQYF. For the CDR3, the DNA is TGCAGCGTTGATTTGGGACAAGACCAAGAGACCCAGTACTTC.

This clonotype was found many times. The V gene is TRBV11-2, the J gene TRBJ2-3, with D unresolved. Germline CDR1 is SGHAT and CDR2 is FQNNGV. The CDR3 is 13 residues long. V dropped 1 base and J dropped 2 bases, with 4 bases sitting between them. CDR3 DNA sequence: TGTGCCAGCAGCTTAGTTCCCACAGATACGCAGTATTTT. Translated: CASSLVPTDTQYF. Full variable domain (outside the CDR3, taken from reference TRBV11-2 and TRBJ2-3): EAGVAQSPRYKIIEKRQSVAFWCNPISGHATLYWYQQILGQGPKLLIQFQNNGVVDDSQLPKDRFSAERLKGVDSTLKIQPAKLEDSAVYLCASSLVPTDTQYFGPGTRLTVL.

This clonotype was observed at least ten times. The chain couples TRBV7-9 to TRBJ2-1, with D possibly being TRBD2 (6 bases). CDR1 is SEHNR and CDR2 is FQNEAQ in the germline V gene (reference sequence). Trimming stripped 7 bases from V and 3 bases from J, with 13 bases between. There are 14 residues in the CDR3. CDR3 coding DNA: TGTGCCAGCACGGGACTTGTGGACTACAATGAGCAGTTCTTC. Translating gives CASTGLVDYNEQFF.

In this sample, this clonotype turned up many times. The V call is TRBV12-5, the J call TRBJ2-1; D call uncertain. The germline gives CDR1 LGHNT, CDR2 FRNRAP. Trimming removed 0 bases from V and 10 bases from J, with 10 bases in between. This CDR3 spans 13 amino acids. CDR3 bases: TGTGCTAGTGGTTTGGTAGGACCTATCGAGCAGTTCTTC. Its protein is CASGLVGPIEQFF. Based on the CDR3 plus reference TRBV12-5 and TRBJ2-1, the full variable domain is DARVTQTPRHKVTEMGQEVTMRCQPILGHNTVFWYRQTMMQGLELLAYFRNRAPLDDSGMPKDRFSAEMPDATLATLKIQPSEPRDSAVYFCASGLVGPIEQFFGPGTRLTVL.

This clonotype appeared many times. The V gene is TRBV7-9, the J gene TRBJ1-2; D call uncertain. With 11 bases removed from V and 3 bases from J, the gap between germline ends came to 10 bases. Germline values: CDR1 SEHNR, CDR2 FQNEAQ (reference sequence). The CDR3 contains 11 residues. Here the CDR3 reads CALNGYYGYTF. CDR3 nucleotides: TGTGCCCTGAACGGGTACTATGGCTACACCTTC.

This clonotype occurred a few times. The V gene is TRBV15, the J gene TRBJ2-3; the D gene is possibly TRBD2 (6 bases). Germline CDR1 is LNHNV and CDR2 is YYDKDF (reference sequence). With 3 bases removed from V and 0 bases from J, the gap between germline ends came to 13 bases. The CDR3 contains 16 residues. CDR3 nucleotides: TGTGCCACCAGCAGCTTAGGCGGGACTAGCACAGATACGCAGTATTTT. Translating it yields CATSSLGGTSTDTQYF.

In its sample, this clonotype was seen many times. The chain uses TRBV12-3 or TRBV12-4 and TRBJ2-3; perhaps TRBD1 as D (6 bases). Trimming pared 0 bases from V and 4 bases from J, leaving 8 bases between. The CDR3 extends over 14 amino acids. The CDR3 here is CASSLAGAADTQYF. CDR3 sequence (DNA): TGTGCCAGCAGTTTAGCGGGGGCGGCAGATACGCAGTATTTT.

This clonotype was seen many times. This rearrangement joins TRBV15 to TRBJ2-1, with TRBD2 matching 9 bases. CDR1 is LNHNV and CDR2 is YYDKDF in the germline V gene (reference sequence). The CDR3 loop spans 15 amino acids. V was clipped by 4 bases and J by 6 bases; unmatched bases: 7. The CDR3: CATSKIAGDPNEQFF. CDR3 DNA sequence: TGTGCCACCAGCAAGATAGCGGGAGATCCCAATGAGCAGTTCTTC.

This clonotype showed up many times. The rearrangement links TRBV11-2 to TRBJ2-5, with 9 bases fitting TRBD2. The V gene's germline CDR1 is SGHAT and CDR2 FQNNGV. CDR3 length equals 16 residues. V was clipped by 4 bases and J by 2 bases; unmatched bases: 8. The CDR3 spells CASSSIAGARQETQYF. Here the CDR3 DNA reads TGTGCCAGCAGCTCCATAGCGGGAGCGAGGCAAGAGACCCAGTACTTC.

This clonotype occurred a few times. Here the CDR3 reads CATQPLPSNEQFF. Here the CDR3 DNA reads TGTGCCACTCAGCCCCTACCTTCCAATGAGCAGTTCTTC. This chain uses TRBV27 with TRBJ2-1, with no clear D. Germline CDR1 MNHEY, CDR2 SMNVEV (reference sequence). Trimming pared 10 bases from V and 6 bases from J, leaving 16 bases between. This CDR3 has 13 residues.

This clonotype showed up just a few times. This chain uses TRBV7-9 with TRBJ2-1; 8 bases line up with TRBD2. The CDR3 runs to 16 residues. Trimming at V came to 6 bases and at J to 7 bases, leaving 14 bases not matched to a gene. Germline values: CDR1 SEHNR, CDR2 FQNEAQ (reference sequence). CDR3: CASSPLGTRRWNEQFF. The CDR3 nucleotides are TGTGCCAGCAGTCCCCTGGGGACTAGGAGGTGGAATGAGCAGTTCTTC.

This chain uses TRBV29-1 with TRBJ1-2; D is uncertain. The germline gives CDR1 SQVTM, CDR2 ANQGSEA. Trimming shortened V by 2 bases and J by 0 bases, and 10 bases separated the two germline ends. This CDR3 region has 14 residues. The CDR3 reads CSVEIGPANYGYTF. The CDR3 DNA reads as TGCAGCGTTGAAATAGGGCCAGCTAACTATGGCTACACCTTC.

The sample holds many counts of this clonotype. The chain combines TRBV3-1 with TRBJ1-1; D uncertain. Trimming took 4 bases from V and 1 from J, leaving 13 bases between them. Germline lookup yields CDR1 LGHDT and CDR2 YNNKEL (reference sequence). The length of the CDR3 is 15 residues. CDR3 in amino acids: CASSPWGPENTEAFF. Here the CDR3 DNA reads TGTGCCAGCAGCCCCTGGGGTCCGGAGAACACTGAAGCTTTCTTT.